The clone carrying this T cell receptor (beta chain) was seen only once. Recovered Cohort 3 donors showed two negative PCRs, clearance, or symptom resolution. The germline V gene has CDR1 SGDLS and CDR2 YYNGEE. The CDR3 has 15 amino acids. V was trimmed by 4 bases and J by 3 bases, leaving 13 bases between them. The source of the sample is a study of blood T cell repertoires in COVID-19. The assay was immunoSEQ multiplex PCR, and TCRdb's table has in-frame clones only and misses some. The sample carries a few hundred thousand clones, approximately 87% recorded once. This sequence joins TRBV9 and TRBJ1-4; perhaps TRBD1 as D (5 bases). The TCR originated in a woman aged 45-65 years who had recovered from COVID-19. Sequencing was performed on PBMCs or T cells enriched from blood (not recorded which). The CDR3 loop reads CASSFRGASNEKLFF. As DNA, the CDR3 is TGTGCCAGCAGCTTCCGCGGGGCTTCTAATGAAAAACTGTTTTTT.